This T cell receptor beta chain was documented in a study of blood T cells in healthy people across ages. As for the study in general: Capture via template switching afforded approximately one barcoded beta molecule per two T cells. General study findings and limits: CMV infection status of these donors was not known.

A few counts support this clonotype. Its specificity is unknown. The ends were cut back, 1 base at V and 4 bases at J, with 5 bases in the middle. Per the germline V gene, CDR1 is MNHNS and CDR2 is SASEGT. The CDR3 runs 12 residues. Each sample used at least 7 million PBMCs. A second roughly 6 to 12 cycle PCR used barcoded and J-beta primers. MiXCR, applied by TCRdb to the 5' RACE reads, yields one record per CDR3 protein. The sample has approximately 820,000 distinct CDR3 sequences, 44% seen once. Specimen: blood. The clonotype originates from a man between 60 and 75 years old in good health. The chain uses TRBV6-1 and TRBJ2-7, with D unclear. Here the CDR3 DNA reads TGTGCCAGCAGTGAAGAGAGGTACGAGCAGTACTTC. Its translation is CASSEERYEQYF.